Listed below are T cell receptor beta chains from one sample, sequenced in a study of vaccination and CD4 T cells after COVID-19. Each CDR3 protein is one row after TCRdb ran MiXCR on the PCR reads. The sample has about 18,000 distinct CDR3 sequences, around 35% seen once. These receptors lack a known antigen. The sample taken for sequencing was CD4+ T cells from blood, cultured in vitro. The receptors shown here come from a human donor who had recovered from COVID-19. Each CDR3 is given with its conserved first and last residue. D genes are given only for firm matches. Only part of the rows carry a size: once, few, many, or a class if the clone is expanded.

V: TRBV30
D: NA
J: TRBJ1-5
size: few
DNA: TGTGCCTGGAATAGGGACGGCAATCAGCCCCAGCATTTT
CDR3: CAWNRDGNQPQHF

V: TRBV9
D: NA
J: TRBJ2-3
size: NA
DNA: TGTGCCAGCAGCGTAGCATACACTAGCACAGATACGCAGTATTTT
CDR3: CASSVAYTSTDTQYF

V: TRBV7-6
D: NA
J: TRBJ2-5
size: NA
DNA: TGTGCCAGCAGCTTAGCGGGGCCATTCCAAGAGACCCAGTACTTC
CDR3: CASSLAGPFQETQYF

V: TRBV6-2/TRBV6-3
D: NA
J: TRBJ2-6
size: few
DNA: TGTGCCAGCAGTTACAGCTCTGGGGCCAACGTCCTGACTTTC
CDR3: CASSYSSGANVLTF

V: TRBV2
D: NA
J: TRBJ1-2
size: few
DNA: TGTGCCAGCAGTCCACGACAGCCTAACTATGGCTACACCTTC
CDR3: CASSPRQPNYGYTF

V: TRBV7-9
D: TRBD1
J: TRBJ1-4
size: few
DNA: TGTGCCAGCAGCTACTATGTGGGACAGGGGACTAATGAAAAACTGTTTTTT
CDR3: CASSYYVGQGTNEKLFF

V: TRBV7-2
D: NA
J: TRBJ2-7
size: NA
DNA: TGTGCCAGCGGCTTTCGGGGTAGGGTGCAGTACTTC
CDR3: CASGFRGRVQYF

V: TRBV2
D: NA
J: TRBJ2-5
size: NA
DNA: TGTGCCAGCGTAGGGGGATCACGAAGCCCCCAAGAGACCCAGTACTTC
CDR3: CASVGGSRSPQETQYF

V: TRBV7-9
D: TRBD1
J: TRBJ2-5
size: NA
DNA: TGTGCCAGCAGCTTAGCGGGGACAGGGGGCTTGAAGACCCAGTACTTC
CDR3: CASSLAGTGGLKTQYF

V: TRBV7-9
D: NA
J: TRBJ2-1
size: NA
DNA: TGTGCCAGCAGCTTATCAGGGACCTACAATGAGCAGTTCTTC
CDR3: CASSLSGTYNEQFF

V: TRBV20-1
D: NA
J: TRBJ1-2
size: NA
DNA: TGCAGTGCCCGACTGGGGGGGCAGACTAACTATGGCTACACCTTC
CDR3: CSARLGGQTNYGYTF

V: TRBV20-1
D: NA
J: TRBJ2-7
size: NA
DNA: TGCAGTGCGCCGATAGTAGGGAATTCCTACGAGCAGTACTTC
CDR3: CSAPIVGNSYEQYF

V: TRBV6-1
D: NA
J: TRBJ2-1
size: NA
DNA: TGTGCCAGCAGTGAAACACGCGGGCATGAGCAGTTCTTC
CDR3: CASSETRGHEQFF

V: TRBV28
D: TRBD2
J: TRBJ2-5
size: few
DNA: TGTGCCAGCAGCTCAAAAACCTCTAGCGGGAGGTCGGGGGAGACCCAGTACTTC
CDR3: CASSSKTSSGRSGETQYF

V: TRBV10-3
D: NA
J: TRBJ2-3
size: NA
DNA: TGTGCCATCAGTAGGACGGGTGCCACAGATACGCAGTATTTT
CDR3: CAISRTGATDTQYF

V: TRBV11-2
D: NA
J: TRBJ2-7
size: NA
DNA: TGTGCCAGCAGCCTTGGGACACGGTACGAGCAGTACTTC
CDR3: CASSLGTRYEQYF

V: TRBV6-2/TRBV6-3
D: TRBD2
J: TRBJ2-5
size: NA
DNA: TGTGCCAGCAGTTACTCCGGCGGGAGGGGGGTTTCTTTGGTGACCCAGTACTTC
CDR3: CASSYSGGRGVSLVTQYF

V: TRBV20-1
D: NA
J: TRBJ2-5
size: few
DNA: TGCAGTGCTAGAGATACCGCGGGAATCGTAGAGACCCAGTACTTC
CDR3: CSARDTAGIVETQYF

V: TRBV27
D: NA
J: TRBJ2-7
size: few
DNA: TGTGCCAGCAGTACGGGACACTCCTACGAGCAGTACTTC
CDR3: CASSTGHSYEQYF

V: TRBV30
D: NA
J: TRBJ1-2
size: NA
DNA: TGTGCCTGGAGTATGGGGGCTGGCTACACCTTC
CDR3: CAWSMGAGYTF

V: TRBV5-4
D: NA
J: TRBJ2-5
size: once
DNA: TGTGCCAGCAGCGCCGAAACCGGGACACAGGAGACCCAGTACTTC
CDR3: CASSAETGTQETQYF

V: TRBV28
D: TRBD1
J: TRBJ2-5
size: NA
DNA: TGTGCCAGCAGTTTATCCAGGGGGCGGGAGACCCAGTACTTC
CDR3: CASSLSRGRETQYF

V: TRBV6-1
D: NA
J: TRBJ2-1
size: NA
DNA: TGTACCAGCAGTGAAGCTGGCAGTTACACCTACAATGAGCAGTTCTTC
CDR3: CTSSEAGSYTYNEQFF

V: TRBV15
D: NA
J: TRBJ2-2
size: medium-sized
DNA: TGTGCCACCAGTACTCGAACCGGGACACCCGCAGTGCTGTTTTTT
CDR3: CATSTRTGTPAVLFF

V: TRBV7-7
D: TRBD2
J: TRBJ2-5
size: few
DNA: TGTGCTAGCAGCTTAGCGCTACTAGCGGGAGTTGAGACCCAGTACTTC
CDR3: CASSLALLAGVETQYF

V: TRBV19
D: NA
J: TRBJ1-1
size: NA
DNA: TGTGCCAGTAGTTTAAACGGGAAGAACACTGAAGCTTTCTTT
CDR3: CASSLNGKNTEAFF

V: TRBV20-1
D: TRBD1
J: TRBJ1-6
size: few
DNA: TGCAGTGCTGGGGACAGGGCGAATAATTCACCCCTCCACTTT
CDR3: CSAGDRANNSPLHF

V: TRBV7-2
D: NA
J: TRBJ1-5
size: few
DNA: TGTGCCAGCAGCCCAGACCACTCGTCCGGTCCCCAGCATTTT
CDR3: CASSPDHSSGPQHF

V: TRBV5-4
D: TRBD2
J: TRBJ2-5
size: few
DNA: TGTGCCAGCAGCCCCTTACCTGGAGCGGGAGTGAGAGAGACCCAGTACTTC
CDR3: CASSPLPGAGVRETQYF

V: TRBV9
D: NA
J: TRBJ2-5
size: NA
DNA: TGTGCCAGCAGCGTTAGCGGACAAGAGACCCAGTACTTC
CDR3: CASSVSGQETQYF

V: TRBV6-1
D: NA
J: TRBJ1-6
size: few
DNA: TGTGCCAGCAGTGAAGGTGCCGCTGGAGGTTCACCCCTCCACTTT
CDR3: CASSEGAAGGSPLHF

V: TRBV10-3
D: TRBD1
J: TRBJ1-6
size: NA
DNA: TGTGCCATCAGAGCCGGGACAGGGGCCTCCCCCCTCCACTTT
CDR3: CAIRAGTGASPLHF

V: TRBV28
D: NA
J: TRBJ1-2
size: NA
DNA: TGTGCCAGCAGTTTACTCGGCAGGGTGGACTATGGCTACACCTTC
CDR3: CASSLLGRVDYGYTF

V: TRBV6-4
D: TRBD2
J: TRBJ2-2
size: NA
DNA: TGTGCCAGCAGTGACTCGAGGGAGGGCACCGGGGAGCTGTTTTTT
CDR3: CASSDSREGTGELFF

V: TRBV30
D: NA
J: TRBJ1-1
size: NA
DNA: TGTGCCTGGAGTGTACATCTGGGTTGGGGTAACACTGAAGCTTTCTTT
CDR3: CAWSVHLGWGNTEAFF

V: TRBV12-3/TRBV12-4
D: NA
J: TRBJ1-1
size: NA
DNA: TGTGCCAGCAGATCAGGGATGAACACTGAAGCTTTCTTT
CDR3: CASRSGMNTEAFF

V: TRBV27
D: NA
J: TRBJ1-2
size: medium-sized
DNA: TGTGCCAGCAGCCGTTCTCAGGGGATCGGCTATGGCTACACCTTC
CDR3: CASSRSQGIGYGYTF

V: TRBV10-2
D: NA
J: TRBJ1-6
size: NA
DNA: TGCGCCAGCAGTCTTACGATAGGACACGACGTTGGTTCACCCCTCCACTTT
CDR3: CASSLTIGHDVGSPLHF

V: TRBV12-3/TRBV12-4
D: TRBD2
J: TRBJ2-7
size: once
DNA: TGTGCCAGCAGTTTGTGGCGGGAGGTCCCCGAGCAGTACTTC
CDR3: CASSLWREVPEQYF

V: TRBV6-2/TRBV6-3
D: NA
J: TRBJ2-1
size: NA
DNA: TGTGCCAGCAGTTACAGCAGCTCCTACAATGAGCAGTTCTTC
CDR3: CASSYSSSYNEQFF

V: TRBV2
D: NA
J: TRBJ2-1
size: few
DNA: TGTGCCGTTCGTGAGTGGGGTTCCTACAATGAGCAGTTCTTC
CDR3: CAVREWGSYNEQFF

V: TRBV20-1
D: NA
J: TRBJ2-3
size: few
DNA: TGCAGTGCTAGAGAAGATAGCACAGATACGCAGTATTTT
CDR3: CSAREDSTDTQYF

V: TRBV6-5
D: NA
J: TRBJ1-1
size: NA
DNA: TGTGCCAGCAGTTACGTGAGCGTGAGCGACACTGAAGCTTTCTTT
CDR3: CASSYVSVSDTEAFF

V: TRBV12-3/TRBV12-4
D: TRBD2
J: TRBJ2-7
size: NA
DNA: TGTGCCAGCAGTTTGACTAGCGGGAGGATCATTGTCCACGAGCAGTACTTC
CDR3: CASSLTSGRIIVHEQYF

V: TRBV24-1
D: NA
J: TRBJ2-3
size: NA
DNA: TGTGCCACCAGTGATTTGTTTAGGGGCACAGATACGCAGTATTTT
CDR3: CATSDLFRGTDTQYF

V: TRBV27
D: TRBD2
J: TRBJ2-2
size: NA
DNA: TGTGCCAGCAGCCCCGACGGGAGGTTGGACACCGGGGAGCTGTTTTTT
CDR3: CASSPDGRLDTGELFF

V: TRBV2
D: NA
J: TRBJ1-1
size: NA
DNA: TGTGCCAGCAATACAATTAAAGCTTTCTTT
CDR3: CASNTIKAFF